This TCR beta chain is from a study of blood T cell repertoires in COVID-19. Study-level information: Researchers got acute and convalescent COVID-19 samples from the United States, Italy and Spain. In each case, the material was cDNA or gDNA derived from T cells, B-cell-depleted T cells, or PBMCs.

Original processing notes: Amplification of reference gene primers provided the estimated nucleated cell counts. Data came from immunoSEQ multiplex PCR; TCRdb stores just in-frame clones and leaves some out. The V and J calls and clone size come from that table; D and trimming were worked out from the DNA. The sample shows roughly 180,000 clones, roughly 85% of them seen only once. The CDR3 has 13 residues. Germline CDR1 and CDR2: MNHEY and SVGAGI. The germline V and J ends were trimmed by 4 bases and 7 bases, with 13 bases remaining between them. V is TRBV6-5 and J is TRBJ1-1, with unresolved D. Specimen: peripheral blood. This TCR was sampled from a woman aged 60-75 years with acute or convalescent COVID-19. CDR3 protein: CASSSRGTSEAFF. DNA of the CDR3: TGTGCCAGCAGTTCTCGGGGTACGAGTGAAGCTTTCTTT.